These 25 T cell receptor beta chains were all obtained from the same sample, sequenced in a study of neoadjuvant anti-PD-1 for oral cavity cancer. Time point specified: after neoadjuvant nivolumab, at surgical resection. The table came from immunoSEQ multiplex PCR; TCRdb's copy has only in-frame clones and leaves some out. The data hold fewer than 15,000 clones, with approximately 74% observed a single time. The specimen was PBMCs, collected after nivolumab (anti-PD-1) treatment. The origin of the receptors is a person between 40 and 80 years old with oral cavity squamous cell carcinoma.

CDR3 sequence (DNA): TGCAGCGTTGAAGGGACAGGGTCCGAGCAGTACTTC. The encoded protein is CSVEGTGSEQYF. The chain is built from TRBV29-1 and TRBJ2-7; TRBD1 agrees at 8 bases. In germline, CDR1 is SQVTM, CDR2 ANQGSEA. The V segment lost 1 base and the J segment 6 bases; nucleotides outside the gene matches: 2. The CDR3 is made up of 12 amino acids.

V gene TRBV27 combines with J gene TRBJ1-2; D is unresolved. This CDR3 has 14 amino acids. V shed 6 bases and J shed 8 bases, with 19 bases lying between them. The V gene's germline CDR1 is MNHEY and CDR2 SMNVEV (reference sequence). This chain's CDR3 is CASSIAGRSGGYTF. The CDR3 nucleotides are TGTGCCAGCAGCATTGCCGGAAGATCGGGGGGCTACACCTTC.

V usage is TRBV7-2 and J usage is TRBJ2-2, with 10 positions matching TRBD2. The V gene end was trimmed by 0 bases and the J gene end by 5 bases; junction bases not matched to a gene: 0. There are 15 residues in the CDR3. Germline V gene data show CDR1 as SGHTA and CDR2 as FQGNSA. CDR3: CASSLASGRTGELFF. Written as DNA, the CDR3 is TGTGCCAGCAGCTTAGCTAGCGGGAGGACCGGGGAGCTGTTTTTT.

The J gene is TRBJ1-3, the V gene TRBV4-2; the D gene is possibly TRBD1 (5 bases). Between the trimmed V and J ends, which lost 0 bases and 3 bases, there was a span of 15 bases. This CDR3 region has 17 residues. Germline-derived CDR1 and CDR2 are LGHNA and YNFKEQ. CDR3 region: CASSQDPEGQGGNTIYF. For the CDR3, the DNA is TGTGCCAGCAGCCAAGATCCCGAAGGGCAGGGTGGAAACACCATATATTTT.

This rearrangement joins TRBV15 to TRBJ2-3; TRBD2 matches at 8 bases. Germline CDR1 LNHNV, CDR2 YYDKDF (reference sequence). CDR3 length equals 18 residues. Losses at the gene ends were 0 bases for V and 2 bases for J; bases not matched to a gene: 10. The CDR3 here is CATSRDHVGRGPTDTQYF. The CDR3 DNA sequence: TGTGCCACCAGCAGAGATCATGTCGGGAGGGGTCCCACAGATACGCAGTATTTT.

This chain connects TRBV7-3 to TRBJ1-2; 12 bases line up with TRBD1. V gave up 5 bases and J gave up 8 bases; unmatched junction bases: 9. This CDR3 region has 15 residues. Germline CDR1 SGHTA, CDR2 FQGTGA. This chain's CDR3 is CASSPGTGGAGGYTF. The CDR3 DNA sequence: TGTGCCAGCAGCCCAGGGACAGGGGGCGCAGGCGGCTACACCTTC.

The chain uses TRBV5-1 and TRBJ2-3; a possible D gene is TRBD1 (6 bases). The germline V gene has CDR1 SGHRS and CDR2 YFSETQ. This CDR3 is 16 amino acids long. Trimming cost V 4 bases and J 0 bases, with 15 bases left between them. The CDR3 DNA follows: TGCGCCAGCAGCCTGACAGGTGCTACAAGCACAGATACGCAGTATTTT. Amino acids: CASSLTGATSTDTQYF.

This clone was detected only once. The V and J genes are TRBV11-2 and TRBJ1-6, with no clear D. The CDR3 has 13 residues. Deletions cut 5 bases from V and 8 bases from J, with 10 bases between. In germline, CDR1 is SGHAT, CDR2 FQNNGV. CDR3 loop: CASSLLADSPLHF. The CDR3 DNA follows: TGTGCCAGCAGCCTATTGGCGGATTCACCCCTCCACTTT.

The CDR3 DNA sequence: TGTGCCAGCAGTTTATCGCAGGGATTGGGGTCATTGGATCAGCCCCAGCATTTT. This sequence encodes CASSLSQGLGSLDQPQHF. The V call is TRBV28, the J call TRBJ1-5; D might be TRBD1 (5 bases). This CDR3 is 18 amino acids long. V lost 1 base, J lost 5 bases, and 21 bases lay in between. Germline CDR1 MDHEN, CDR2 SYDVKM.

Only one count was recorded for this clone. The chain has TRBV7-2 and TRBJ2-1; D remains ambiguous. From germline, CDR1 is SGHTA and CDR2 FQGNSA. Trimming shortened V by 2 bases and J by 10 bases, and 6 bases separated the two germline ends. This CDR3 region has 11 residues. In DNA form, the CDR3 reads TGTGCCAGCAGCTTACGTGGGGAGCAGTTCTTC. Translation gives CASSLRGEQFF.

V and J are TRBV5-1 and TRBJ2-5; D may match TRBD1 or TRBD2 (5 bases each). V gave up 2 bases and J gave up 0 bases, with 26 bases separating them. Germline CDR1 SGHRS, CDR2 YFSETQ. CDR3 length equals 20 residues. CDR3 nucleotide sequence: TGCGCCAGCAGCTTCGTCCTTGACAGCGGCTATGATAACTACCAAGAGACCCAGTACTTC. Translated, it gives CASSFVLDSGYDNYQETQYF.

The genes are TRBV7-2 and TRBJ1-1; 8 nucleotides agree with TRBD1. The trim removed 6 bases at V and 6 bases at J, leaving 9 bases unmatched. Germline V gene lookup returns CDR1 SGHTA and CDR2 FQGNSA. CDR3 length equals 14 residues. In nucleotides, the CDR3 is TGTGCCAGCAGACCGACAGGGGCCTGGCCTGAAGCTTTCTTT. It translates to CASRPTGAWPEAFF.

The J gene is TRBJ2-7, the V gene TRBV5-5; either TRBD1 or TRBD2 may fit D (5 bases each). Germline CDR1 reads SGHKS; CDR2 reads YYEKEE (reference sequence). With 5 bases removed from V and 0 bases from J, the gap between germline ends came to 15 bases. This CDR3 is built from 15 residues. The CDR3 loop is CASSSRDLGSYEQYF. The CDR3 DNA sequence: TGTGCCAGCAGTTCTCGGGACCTAGGCTCCTACGAGCAGTACTTC.

This clone was recorded a few times. The rearrangement links TRBV9 to TRBJ2-3, with D hard to call. The germline V gene has CDR1 SGDLS and CDR2 YYNGEE. V was clipped by 0 bases and J by 6 bases, with 17 bases between them. There are 16 residues in the CDR3. CDR3 nucleotide sequence: TGTGCCAGCAGCGTAGAAATGGTCACCCCTGTGGATACGCAGTATTTT. It translates to CASSVEMVTPVDTQYF.

The CDR3 region is CASSQGGGREQYF. The CDR3 DNA reads TGTGCCAGCAGCCAAGGGGGGGGACGCGAGCAGTACTTC. The chain has TRBV11-2 and TRBJ2-7, with D perhaps TRBD2 (7 bases). This CDR3 comprises 13 residues. V dropped 5 bases and J dropped 6 bases, with 14 bases sitting between them. The germline V gene encodes CDR1 SGHAT and CDR2 FQNNGV.

The chain carries TRBV7-8 and TRBJ2-7, with 9 bases that match TRBD1. CDR1 and CDR2 from the germline V gene are SGHVS and FQNEAQ. The CDR3 spans 18 residues. V dropped 5 bases and J dropped 1; count of bases not matched to a gene: 15. CDR3 nucleotides: TGTGCCAGCAGCCCAATATCACACGCCGGGACAGGGTCCTACGAGCAGTACTTC. Protein: CASSPISHAGTGSYEQYF.

The chain links TRBV10-1 to TRBJ2-4; weak D call: TRBD1 (6 bases). CDR1 is WNHNN, CDR2 SYGVQD, per germline (reference sequence). The CDR3 is 14 amino acids. V lost 7 bases and J 3 bases, leaving 13 bases between the germline ends. The CDR3 reads CASKNRVVKNIQYF. In DNA, the CDR3 is TGCGCCAGCAAAAACAGGGTGGTCAAAAACATTCAGTACTTC.

This clone was observed a few times. The chain is built from TRBV6-1 and TRBJ2-2; 12 positions agree with TRBD2. V lost 4 bases to trimming and J lost 7 bases; unmatched junction nucleotides: 10. The CDR3 spans 17 residues. Germline V gene lookup returns CDR1 MNHNS and CDR2 SASEGT. Here the CDR3 DNA reads TGTGCCAGCAGTGGACCCGTGACTAGCGGGAGAATCGGGGAGCTGTTTTTT. This sequence encodes CASSGPVTSGRIGELFF.

V and J are TRBV5-1 and TRBJ2-2, with a weak D call TRBD2 (5 bases). The CDR3 covers 16 residues. Germline CDR1 and CDR2: SGHRS and YFSETQ. Trimming pared 1 base from V and 3 bases from J, leaving 13 bases between. DNA for the CDR3: TGCGCCAGCAGCTTGCCGGAGGTTGGGGACACCGGGGAGCTGTTTTTT. Translated: CASSLPEVGDTGELFF.

The chain combines TRBV19 with TRBJ2-2; possible D gene TRBD1, 5 bases. Germline loops: CDR1 LNHDA, CDR2 SQIVND (reference sequence). Trimming took 7 bases from V and 5 from J, leaving 17 bases between them. The CDR3 spans 15 residues. In DNA, the CDR3 is TGTGCCAGTACCCCCCGCAGGGTTATAACCGGGGAGCTGTTTTTT. It is translated as CASTPRRVITGELFF.

The CDR3 region is CSVGGQGVETQYF. The CDR3, as DNA: TGCAGCGTCGGAGGACAGGGCGTCGAGACCCAGTACTTC. The chain couples TRBV29-1 to TRBJ2-5, with 8 nucleotides matching TRBD1. Trimming cost V 6 bases and J 5 bases; bases outside gene matches: 8. The CDR3 loop spans 13 amino acids. CDR1 and CDR2 from the germline V gene are SQVTM and ANQGSEA.

The chain couples TRBV5-1 to TRBJ2-3; the D is unclear. CDR3 length: 13 residues. Germline assignment: CDR1 SGHRS and CDR2 YFSETQ. V dropped 4 bases and J dropped 2 bases, with 8 bases sitting between them. The CDR3 is CASSTGYTDTQYF. The CDR3, as DNA: TGCGCCAGCAGCACGGGCTACACAGATACGCAGTATTTT.

This clone was detected only once. V usage is TRBV4-1 and J usage is TRBJ2-3; TRBD2 is a possible D gene (5 bases). Trimming stripped 1 base from V and 2 bases from J, with 10 bases between. The CDR3 is 15 residues long. The V gene's germline CDR1 is MGHRA and CDR2 YSYEKL. The CDR3 loop reads CASSQGPGITDTQYF. The CDR3 DNA is TGCGCCAGCAGCCAAGGTCCCGGGATCACAGATACGCAGTATTTT.

As regards this clone: One junction end disagrees with the germline gene, perhaps due to a read error. Other DNA sequences of this sample code for an identical CDR3. The gene calls are TRBV5-1 and TRBJ2-7; a weak D match, TRBD2 (6 bases). Germline CDR1 is SGHRS and CDR2 is YFSETQ. This CDR3 is built from 15 residues. CDR3 coding DNA: TGCGCCAGCAGCTGGGACGCGGGGCTAGCTAACGAACAGTACTTC. Its protein product is CASSWDAGLANEQYF.

The chain is built from TRBV5-1 and TRBJ1-4; 8 nucleotides match TRBD1. Germline V lookup: CDR1 SGHRS, CDR2 YFSETQ. The J segment lost 7 bases and the V segment lost 0 bases, leaving 11 bases of the junction unmatched. The CDR3 extends over 17 amino acids. This chain's CDR3 is CASSLVPQGVAGEKLFF. The CDR3 nucleotides read TGCGCCAGCAGCTTGGTGCCACAGGGGGTCGCTGGTGAAAAACTGTTTTTT.